This T cell receptor beta chain was found in a study of blood T cell repertoires in COVID-19 (dated by TCRdb to about 2020). For the wider study: The collaborator samples originated in the United States, Italy and Spain and spanned the acute and convalescent phases of COVID-19. The material from the prospective study consisted of cDNA or gDNA derived from T cells, B-cell-depleted T cells, or PBMCs. Subjects who had been exposed to COVID-19, were actively infected with it, or had recovered from it provided the deeply sampled blood TCRbeta repertoires that made up the dataset. A freely available public database, intended as a resource for researchers studying the immune response to SARS-CoV-2, is where the repertoires were released. The samples were drawn from two sources: the first 160 participants of the ongoing ImmuneRACE study, and 950 to 1,500 subjects contributed by 6 global collaborators. The sample metadata nearly always contained a de-identified subject ID, COVID-19 status, age in years and sex. Where available, HLA class I and class II types were obtained from metadata supplied by the sample provider rather than from assay-based typing.

Overall results and qualifications from the work: How much clinical and demographic metadata was included differed by source and by participant, and the metadata was provided uncurated.

Of note for this clone: No cognate antigen has been identified for it. One base away there is no much larger clone; base qualities are not given.

The CDR3 numbers 13 residues from cysteine through phenylalanine. Solely the CDR3 DNA is kept, with 39 bases framed from the first base. The germline V gene encodes CDR1 SNHLY and CDR2 FYNNEI. A distance of 10 bases separates the germline ends of V and J, which lose 8 bases and 0 bases respectively. Whole blood was collected in K2EDTA tubes by collaborating institutions according to the institutions' own protocols. For TCRbeta analysis, collaborator samples were shipped as frozen whole blood, as isolated PBMCs, or as DNA extracted from either sample type. TCRbeta CDR3 regions were amplified from genomic DNA using the immunoSEQ Assay, a bias-controlled multiplex PCR. The original pipeline was this. The number of nucleated cells in each sample was estimated by amplification of reference gene primers within the assay. To quantify the absolute abundance of each unique TCRbeta CDR3 rearrangement, sequence reads were collapsed and filtered. For each sample, productive Simpson clonality was calculated by taking the square root of Simpson's diversity index across productive rearrangements. The clones in this table, taken by TCRdb from immuneACCESS, are in-frame only. Not every clone is retained; where verified, under half of the shortfall comes from an unresolved V gene, and the cause of the rest is unknown. That table gives V, J and clone size, and the DNA gave D and trimming. The sample table lists more than 200,000 clones, roughly nine tenths of them with a count of one. The ten largest clones take up roughly 2% of the sample.

The receptor comes from a woman aged 45-59 years with acute or convalescent COVID-19. This chain joins TRBV2 to TRBJ1-1; no D gene can be assigned with confidence. The specimen sequenced was peripheral blood. The DNA is as follows: TGTGCCAGCCGGATTAGCCTGAACACTGAAGCTTTCTTT. The translation is CASRISLNTEAFF.